This passage covers 8 T cell receptor beta chains from one sample sequenced in a study of cytomegalovirus exposure and HLA in healthy donors (dated by TCRdb to the late 2010s). The receptor library was made with the immunoSEQ multiplex PCR assay. A mixture of 60 forward primers for TCR Vbeta segments and 13 reverse primers for TCR Jbeta segments was used in the multiplex PCR. TCRdb obtained this table from immuneACCESS and retained in-frame rearrangements with V and J assigned. These tables miss some clones; where compared with another copy, unresolved V genes account for less than half of the shortfall, and the remainder is unexplained. For this sample, the table gives 41,000 or so clones. 6.2% of the sample rests with the top ten. Specimen: PBMCs. Receptor source: a man aged 25-45 years in good health and CMV-seronegative.

CDR3 nucleotide sequence: TGCGCCAGCAGCTTGGCTGGGACTAGCGGGAGCCACGAGCAGTACTTC. The encoded protein is CASSLAGTSGSHEQYF. V and J are TRBV5-1 and TRBJ2-7; 14 bases map to TRBD2. J was trimmed by 5 bases and V by 0 bases; bases with no gene match: 4. Germline-derived CDR1 and CDR2 are SGHRS and YFSETQ. The CDR3 consists of 16 residues.

The V and J genes are TRBV6-1 and TRBJ1-2; 7 bases line up with TRBD1. The junction had 9 bases not matched to a gene; V was cut back by 8 bases and J by 3 bases. The germline gives CDR1 MNHNS, CDR2 SASEGT. The CDR3 is made up of 14 amino acids. CDR3 region: CASPGVGGDYGYTF. The CDR3 nucleotides read TGTGCCAGCCCTGGGGTAGGGGGCGACTATGGCTACACCTTC.

This rearrangement joins TRBV6-1 to TRBJ2-7, with TRBD1 matching over 9 bases. Germline loops: CDR1 MNHNS, CDR2 SASEGT. The CDR3 loop spans 11 amino acids. Losses at the gene ends were 7 bases for V and 9 bases for J; bases not matched to a gene: 4. CDR3 region: CASNRDRVQYF. In DNA form, the CDR3 reads TGTGCCAGCAACCGGGACAGGGTGCAGTACTTC.

The chain has TRBV6-1 and TRBJ2-4; the D is unclear. Looked up from germline, CDR1 is MNHNS and CDR2 is SASEGT. Trimming removed 2 bases at V and 11 bases at J, with 16 bases between. This CDR3 comprises 14 residues. CDR3 coding DNA: TGTGCCAGCAGTGAACCCCTAGGAGCACCACTTCAGTACTTC. Encoded protein: CASSEPLGAPLQYF.

The V and J genes are TRBV7-2 and TRBJ1-6; D remains ambiguous. Germline-derived CDR1 and CDR2 are SGHTA and FQGNSA. Trimming removed 10 bases from V and 0 bases from J, with 7 bases in between. This CDR3 has 13 residues. As DNA, the CDR3 is TGTGCCACCGAGAGCTCCTATAATTCACCCCTCCACTTT. Its translation: CATESSYNSPLHF.

The genes are TRBV4-3 and TRBJ2-6; D is possibly TRBD1 (6 bases). The germline V gene encodes CDR1 LGHNA and CDR2 YSLEER. CDR3 length: 16 amino acids. The germline V and J ends were trimmed by 4 bases and 4 bases, with 14 bases remaining between them. Here the CDR3 reads CASSRQQGLGANVLTF. CDR3 nucleotides: TGCGCCAGCAGCCGCCAACAGGGTCTCGGGGCCAACGTCCTGACTTTC.

Turning to this clone: The germline gene is not matched at one end of the junction; a read error may be the cause. This rearrangement joins TRBV7-2 to TRBJ2-7, with D possibly TRBD2 on 6 matching bases. Germline CDR1 and CDR2: SGHTA and FQGNSA. This CDR3 region has 14 residues. This CDR3 is CASSLSGDLYERYF. The CDR3 DNA sequence: TGTGCCAGCAGCCTTAGCGGAGACCTCTACGAGCGGTACTTC.

V is TRBV19 and J is TRBJ2-1, with 7 positions matching TRBD2. Germline V gene lookup returns CDR1 LNHDA and CDR2 SQIVND (reference sequence). J was trimmed by 9 bases and V by 5 bases; bases with no gene match: 7. The CDR3 is 13 amino acids. CDR3 bases: TGTGCCAGTAGTCGGTCTGGGGGGGGTGAGCAGTTCTTC. This sequence encodes CASSRSGGGEQFF.